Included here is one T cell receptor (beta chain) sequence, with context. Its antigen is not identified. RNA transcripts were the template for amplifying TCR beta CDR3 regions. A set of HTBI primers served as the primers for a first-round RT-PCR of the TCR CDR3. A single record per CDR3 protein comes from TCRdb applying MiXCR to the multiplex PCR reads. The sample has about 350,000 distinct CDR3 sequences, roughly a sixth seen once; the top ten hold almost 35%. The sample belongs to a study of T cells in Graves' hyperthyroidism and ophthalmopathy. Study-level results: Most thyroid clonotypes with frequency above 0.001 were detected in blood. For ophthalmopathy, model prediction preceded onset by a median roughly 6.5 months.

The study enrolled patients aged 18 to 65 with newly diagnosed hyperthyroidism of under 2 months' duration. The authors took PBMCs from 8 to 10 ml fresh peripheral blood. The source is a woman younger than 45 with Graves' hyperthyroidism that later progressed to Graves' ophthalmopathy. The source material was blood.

The CDR3 region has the DNA TGTGCCAGCAGCTTGGAGGGACATCTCCCCGGCGAGCAGTACTTC. Protein product: CASSLEGHLPGEQYF. The chain has TRBV11-2 and TRBJ2-7; either TRBD1 or TRBD2 may fit D (6 bases each). V lost 3 bases to trimming and J lost 6 bases, with 18 bases between them. The CDR3 runs 15 residues. Germline assignment: CDR1 SGHAT and CDR2 FQNNGV. Full variable domain (missing parts from reference TRBV11-2 and TRBJ2-7): EAGVAQSPRYKIIEKRQSVAFWCNPISGHATLYWYQQILGQGPKLLIQFQNNGVVDDSQLPKDRFSAERLKGVDSTLKIQPAKLEDSAVYLCASSLEGHLPGEQYFGPGTRLTVT.